Detailed here is one TCR beta chain. Its cognate antigen is unknown. V was pared by 5 bases and J by 14 bases, with 13 bases between. The germline V gene encodes CDR1 SEHNR and CDR2 FQNEAQ (reference sequence). The CDR3 loop spans 11 amino acids. This record comes from a study of shared clonotypes between healthy human individuals. Study-wide results and limits: Generation probabilities were higher for clonotypes shared across all four sorted-subset donors than for unshared ones.

Assay used: immunoSEQ multiplex PCR; TCRdb lists only in-frame clones, some missing. The sample holds roughly 640,000 clones, less than 85% seen once. The rearrangement links TRBV7-9 to TRBJ2-1; D unresolved. The sequence was collected from a woman aged 25 to 45 in good health. Sequencing used memory CD4+ T cells sorted from blood. The subset is: CD45RA-negative fraction. CDR3 DNA sequence: TGTGCCAGCAGCGCTTACCAAGTGAAGTTCTTC. It translates to CASSAYQVKFF. The variable domain in full, completed from reference TRBV7-9 and TRBJ2-1, reads DTGVSQNPRHKITKRGQNVTFRCDPISEHNRLYWYRQTLGQGPEFLTYFQNEAQLEKSRLLSDRFSAERPKGSFSTLEIQRTEQGDSAMYLCASSAYQVKFFGPGTRLTVL.